The 25 T cell receptor beta chains presented below share a single source sample, sequenced in a study of blood T cell repertoires in COVID-19. Data came from immunoSEQ multiplex PCR; TCRdb stores just in-frame clones and leaves some out. The table includes about 100,000 clones, roughly two thirds detected once. Sequencing was performed on peripheral blood. These receptors were collected from a man aged 80 or over with acute or convalescent COVID-19.

This clone was found once. This chain connects TRBV25-1 to TRBJ1-1; TRBD1 matches 7 bases. J lost 3 bases, V lost 4 bases, and 2 bases had no gene match. CDR1 MGHDK and CDR2 SYGVNS come from the germline V gene. The CDR3 sequence is 13 residues long. CDR3 loop: CASSGQGDTEAFF. The CDR3, as DNA: TGTGCCAGCAGTGGCCAGGGGGACACTGAAGCTTTCTTT.

The chain combines TRBV7-2 with TRBJ2-3; TRBD2 matches at 7 bases. CDR1 SGHTA and CDR2 FQGNSA come from the germline V gene. Unmatched junction bases numbered 5, after V lost 1 base and J lost 1 base. The CDR3 length is 16 residues. Here the CDR3 reads CASSLGSGAGTDTQYF. CDR3 coding DNA: TGTGCCAGCAGCTTAGGAAGCGGGGCCGGCACAGATACGCAGTATTTT.

The chain couples TRBV6-5 to TRBJ2-7; 7 bases match TRBD2. The CDR3 is 13 residues long. The V gene's germline CDR1 is MNHEY and CDR2 SVGAGI. V gave up 7 bases and J gave up 2 bases; unmatched junction bases: 5. CDR3 sequence (DNA): TGTGCCAGCATGGGAGGGTCGGCCTACGAGCAGTACTTC. Encoded protein: CASMGGSAYEQYF.

The rearrangement links TRBV7-2 to TRBJ1-6; D call uncertain. V shed 1 base and J shed 10 bases, with 20 bases lying between them. The CDR3 consists of 17 residues. Germline CDR1 SGHTA, CDR2 FQGNSA. CDR3 coding DNA: TGTGCCAGCAGCTTAGGTTTCGGGGTGGCGTCTAAATCACCCCTCCACTTT. Translating gives CASSLGFGVASKSPLHF.

This clone was recorded a few times. V is TRBV10-3 and J is TRBJ1-2, with D perhaps matching TRBD1 (6 bases). Trimming shortened V by 6 bases and J by 1 base, and 15 bases separated the two germline ends. The germline gives CDR1 ENHRY, CDR2 SYGVKD. The CDR3 contains 15 residues. CDR3 bases: TGTGCCATCAGCACCGGGACAACCAATAACTATGGCTACACCTTC. Its translation is CAISTGTTNNYGYTF.

J is TRBJ2-3 and V is TRBV29-1; unclear D gene. Between the trimmed V and J ends, which lost 4 bases and 0 bases, there was a span of 8 bases. Germline V gives CDR1 SQVTM, CDR2 ANQGSEA. This CDR3 has 13 amino acids. CDR3: CSVADGSTDTQYF. The CDR3 DNA reads TGCAGCGTTGCCGACGGGAGCACAGATACGCAGTATTTT.

This chain joins TRBV28 and TRBJ2-1, with TRBD2 matching 15 bases. The CDR3 consists of 17 residues. V was clipped by 5 bases and J by 7 bases; unmatched bases: 9. CDR1 and CDR2 (germline): MDHEN, SYDVKM. Here the CDR3 reads CASSPDSGLAGGNEQFF. In nucleotides, the CDR3 is TGTGCCAGCAGTCCCGACTCGGGACTAGCGGGAGGAAATGAGCAGTTCTTC. The complete variable domain, with remaining parts taken from reference TRBV28 and TRBJ2-1, reads DVKVTQSSRYLVKRTGEKVFLECVQDMDHENMFWYRQDPGLGLRLIYFSYDVKMKEKGDIPEGYSVSREKKERFSLILESASTNQTSMYLCASSPDSGLAGGNEQFFGPGTRLTVL.

This clone was recorded many times. The rearrangement links TRBV5-6 to TRBJ2-1; a weak D match, TRBD1 (6 bases). Trimming removed 2 bases at V and 3 bases at J, with 12 bases between. Germline values: CDR1 SGHDT, CDR2 YYEEEE. The CDR3 totals 15 residues. CDR3 sequence reads: CASSFGQGNYNEQFF. CDR3 coding DNA: TGTGCCAGCAGCTTTGGTCAGGGGAACTACAATGAGCAGTTCTTC.

In DNA, the CDR3 is TGTGCCAGTAAGGACTTCTACGAGGATCTGAGGGACTATGGCTACACCTTC. Translated: CASKDFYEDLRDYGYTF. The rearrangement uses TRBV19 and TRBJ1-2; unclear D gene. V gave up 7 bases and J gave up 3 bases, with 24 bases separating them. CDR3 length equals 17 residues. Germline CDR1 is LNHDA and CDR2 is SQIVND (reference sequence).

The chain combines TRBV28 with TRBJ2-7, with a weak D call TRBD2 (5 bases). Trimming pared 7 bases from V and 1 base from J, leaving 11 bases between. This CDR3 has 13 residues. The germline gives CDR1 MDHEN, CDR2 SYDVKM. This chain's CDR3 is CASIGGTSYEQYF. CDR3 bases: TGTGCCAGCATCGGAGGAACGTCCTACGAGCAGTACTTC.

The chain joins TRBV9 to TRBJ2-1; TRBD1 matches at 10 bases. V trimming: 4 bases; J trimming: 7 bases; junction bases outside the gene matches: 8. From germline, CDR1 is SGDLS and CDR2 YYNGEE. This CDR3 spans 15 amino acids. The CDR3 sequence is CASSPTGGGWNEQFF. The CDR3, as DNA: TGTGCCAGCAGCCCGACAGGGGGCGGTTGGAATGAGCAGTTCTTC.

V and J are TRBV21-1 and TRBJ2-3; no check of the table's D call, TRBD1, against the DNA was made. TRBV21-1 is reported as a pseudogene. The CDR3 extends over 14 amino acids. In DNA form, the CDR3 reads TGTTCCAGGCCTCACAGGGATTTTGCAGATACGCAGTATTTT. It is translated as CSRPHRDFADTQYF.

This clone was picked up a small number of times. This chain joins TRBV6-5 and TRBJ1-1, with D possibly matching TRBD1 (6 bases). CDR1 is MNHEY and CDR2 is SVGAGI in the germline V gene. The CDR3 extends over 15 amino acids. With 3 bases removed from V and 4 bases from J, the gap between germline ends came to 15 bases. CDR3 nucleotides: TGTGCCAGCAGTTATTTGGCAGGGGCGGCCACTGAAGCTTTCTTT. This codes for CASSYLAGAATEAFF.

V and J are TRBV4-1 and TRBJ2-5, with 9 bases identical to TRBD2. CDR1 MGHRA and CDR2 YSYEKL come from the germline V gene. The trim removed 2 bases at V and 4 bases at J, leaving 2 bases unmatched. CDR3 length: 14 residues. The CDR3 spells CASSQLAGIETQYF. CDR3 coding DNA: TGCGCCAGCAGCCAACTAGCGGGAATAGAGACCCAGTACTTC.

The chain has TRBV7-8 and TRBJ2-7, with D unresolved. The length of the CDR3 is 14 residues. Germline CDR1 is SGHVS and CDR2 is FQNEAQ. The V end was cut by 0 bases, the J end by 3 bases, with 9 bases between. This chain's CDR3 is CASSLAPRVYEQYF. CDR3 bases: TGTGCCAGCAGCTTAGCCCCCCGGGTCTACGAGCAGTACTTC.

This clone was detected a few times. The chain carries TRBV28 and TRBJ2-7, with TRBD1 as a possible D gene (6 bases). The CDR3 has 15 residues. Deletions cut 4 bases from V and 3 bases from J, with 16 bases between. Germline V lookup: CDR1 MDHEN, CDR2 SYDVKM. The CDR3 reads CASSSPGDTSYEQYF. CDR3 nucleotides: TGTGCCAGCAGTTCCCCCGGGGACACAAGCTACGAGCAGTACTTC. The variable domain in full, completed from reference TRBV28 and TRBJ2-7, reads DVKVTQSSRYLVKRTGEKVFLECVQDMDHENMFWYRQDPGLGLRLIYFSYDVKMKEKGDIPEGYSVSREKKERFSLILESASTNQTSMYLCASSSPGDTSYEQYFGPGTRLTVT.

As DNA, the CDR3 is TGTGCCAGCAGTTCGACGGAGTCTGCTGAAGCTTTCTTT. Translating it yields CASSSTESAEAFF. The chain combines TRBV6-2 or TRBV6-3 with TRBJ1-1; D not certain. V dropped 4 bases and J dropped 6 bases, with 12 bases sitting between them. CDR1 and CDR2 (germline): MNHEY, SVGEGT. The CDR3 length is 13 residues.

The chain combines TRBV7-2 with TRBJ2-5; D is possibly TRBD2 (5 bases). CDR3 length: 16 amino acids. CDR1 and CDR2 from the germline V gene are SGHTA and FQGNSA. Trimming stripped 5 bases from V and 2 bases from J, with 18 bases between. The CDR3 spells CASSPRGATPQETQYF. CDR3 sequence (DNA): TGTGCCAGCAGCCCCCGGGGAGCCACCCCACAAGAGACCCAGTACTTC.

The V and J genes are TRBV7-8 and TRBJ2-1; 10 bases match TRBD2. V lost 1 base and J lost 3; bases outside the gene matches: 9. Germline V CDR1 and CDR2: SGHVS, FQNEAQ. This CDR3 region has 18 residues. In nucleotides, the CDR3 is TGTGCCAGCAGCTTAGAGACTGGACTAGCGGAAAGCTACAATGAGCAGTTCTTC. This codes for CASSLETGLAESYNEQFF.

In its sample, this clone was seen a few times. V gene TRBV4-1 combines with J gene TRBJ2-3; D gene uncertain. Germline CDR1 MGHRA, CDR2 YSYEKL. The CDR3 spans 16 residues. Trimming removed 4 bases at V and 2 bases at J, with 16 bases between. The CDR3 reads CASSPQLRQTTDTQYF. The CDR3 DNA reads as TGCGCCAGCAGCCCACAGCTTAGGCAGACCACAGATACGCAGTATTTT.

This clone was seen a few times. The chain is built from TRBV27 and TRBJ1-2; D may be TRBD1 (6 bases). Germline lookup yields CDR1 MNHEY and CDR2 SMNVEV (reference sequence). V was trimmed by 1 base and J by 1 base, leaving 16 bases between them. The CDR3 has 17 amino acids. CDR3 sequence: CASSLLGRGGDNYGYTF. The CDR3 coding sequence is TGTGCCAGCAGTTTATTAGGCAGGGGAGGGGATAACTATGGCTACACCTTC.

V and J are TRBV6-5 and TRBJ1-5, with D unresolved. This CDR3 spans 13 amino acids. CDR1 and CDR2 (germline): MNHEY, SVGAGI. Trimming stripped 6 bases from V and 7 bases from J, with 13 bases between. This CDR3 is CASRPTNGQPQHF. For the CDR3, the DNA is TGTGCCAGCAGACCTACTAACGGGCAGCCCCAGCATTTT.

V gene TRBV5-6 combines with J gene TRBJ2-6; 7 bases agree with TRBD1. The V and J ends lost 2 bases and 0 bases, in that order; junction bases with no gene match: 5. The CDR3 loop spans 17 amino acids. Per the germline V gene, CDR1 is SGHDT and CDR2 is YYEEEE. For the CDR3, the DNA is TGTGCCAGCAGCTTATACAGGGGAAGCTCTGGGGCCAACGTCCTGACTTTC. Protein sequence: CASSLYRGSSGANVLTF.

This clone has just one count. The chain couples TRBV5-1 to TRBJ2-1; D is uncertain. V dropped 3 bases and J dropped 5 bases, with 6 bases sitting between them. The germline CDR1 and CDR2 sequences are SGHRS and YFSETQ. The CDR3 runs 12 residues. CDR3 loop: CASSSFNNEQFF. The CDR3 nucleotides read TGCGCCAGCAGCTCGTTTAACAATGAGCAGTTCTTC.

This clone was seen a single time. The chain has TRBV7-6 and TRBJ1-2, with D uncertain. Germline CDR1 reads SGHVS; CDR2 reads FNYEAQ. The CDR3 has 13 amino acids. V lost 1 base to trimming and J lost 8 bases, with 11 bases between them. The CDR3 DNA is TGTGCCAGCAGCTTAGGAGAGCGGGCAGGCTACACCTTC. The encoded protein is CASSLGERAGYTF.